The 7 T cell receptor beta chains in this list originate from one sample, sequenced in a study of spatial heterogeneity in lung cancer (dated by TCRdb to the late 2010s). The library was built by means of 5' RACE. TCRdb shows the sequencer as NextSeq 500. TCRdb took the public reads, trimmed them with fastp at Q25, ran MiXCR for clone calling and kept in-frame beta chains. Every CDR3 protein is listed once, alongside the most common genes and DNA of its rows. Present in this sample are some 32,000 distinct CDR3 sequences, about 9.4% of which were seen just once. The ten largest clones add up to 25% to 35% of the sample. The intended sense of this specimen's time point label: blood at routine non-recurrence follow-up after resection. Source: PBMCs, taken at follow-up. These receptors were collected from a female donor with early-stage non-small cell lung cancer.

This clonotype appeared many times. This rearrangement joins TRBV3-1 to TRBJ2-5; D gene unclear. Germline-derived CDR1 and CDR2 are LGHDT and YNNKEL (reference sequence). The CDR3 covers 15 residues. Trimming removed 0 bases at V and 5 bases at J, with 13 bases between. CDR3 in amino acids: CASSQDSTRRETQYF. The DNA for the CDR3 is TGTGCCAGCAGCCAAGATAGCACCCGCCGGGAGACCCAGTACTTC.

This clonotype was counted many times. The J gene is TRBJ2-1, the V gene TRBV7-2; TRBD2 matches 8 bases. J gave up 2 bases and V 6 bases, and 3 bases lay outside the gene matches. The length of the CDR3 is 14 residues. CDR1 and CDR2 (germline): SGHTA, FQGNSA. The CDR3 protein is CASRIAGPYNEQFF. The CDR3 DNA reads TGTGCCAGCAGGATAGCGGGACCCTACAATGAGCAGTTCTTC. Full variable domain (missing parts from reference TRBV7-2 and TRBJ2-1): GAGVSQSPSNKVTEKGKDVELRCDPISGHTALYWYRQSLGQGLEFLIYFQGNSAPDKSGLPSDRFSAERTGGSVSTLTIQRTQQEDSAVYLCASRIAGPYNEQFFGPGTRLTVL.

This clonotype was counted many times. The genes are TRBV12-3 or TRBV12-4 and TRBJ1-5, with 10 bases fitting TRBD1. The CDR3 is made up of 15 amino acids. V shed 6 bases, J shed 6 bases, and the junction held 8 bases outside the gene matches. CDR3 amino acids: CASSRGTGVTQPQHF. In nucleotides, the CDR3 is TGTGCCAGCAGCCGCGGGACAGGGGTGACTCAGCCCCAGCATTTT.

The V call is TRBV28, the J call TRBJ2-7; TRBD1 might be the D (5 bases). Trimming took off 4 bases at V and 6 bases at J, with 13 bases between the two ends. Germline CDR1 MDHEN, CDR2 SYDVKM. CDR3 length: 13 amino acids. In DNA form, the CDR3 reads TGTGCCAGCAGTTCCCGCCCTCAGGGCGAGCAGTACTTC. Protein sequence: CASSSRPQGEQYF. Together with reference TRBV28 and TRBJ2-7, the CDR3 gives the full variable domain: DVKVTQSSRYLVKRTGEKVFLECVQDMDHENMFWYRQDPGLGLRLIYFSYDVKMKEKGDIPEGYSVSREKKERFSLILESASTNQTSMYLCASSSRPQGEQYFGPGTRLTVT.

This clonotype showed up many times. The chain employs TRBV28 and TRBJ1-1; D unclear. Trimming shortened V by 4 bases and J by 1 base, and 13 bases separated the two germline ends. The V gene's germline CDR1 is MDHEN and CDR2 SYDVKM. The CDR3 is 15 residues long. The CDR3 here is CASSSPPEANTEAFF. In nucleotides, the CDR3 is TGTGCCAGCAGTTCCCCGCCCGAGGCGAACACTGAAGCTTTCTTT.

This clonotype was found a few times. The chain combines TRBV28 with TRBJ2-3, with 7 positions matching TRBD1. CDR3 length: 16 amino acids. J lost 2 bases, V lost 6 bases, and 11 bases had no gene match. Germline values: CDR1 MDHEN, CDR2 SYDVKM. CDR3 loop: CASRAPGQRNTDTQYF. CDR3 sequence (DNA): TGTGCCAGCAGGGCCCCGGGACAGAGAAACACAGATACGCAGTATTTT.

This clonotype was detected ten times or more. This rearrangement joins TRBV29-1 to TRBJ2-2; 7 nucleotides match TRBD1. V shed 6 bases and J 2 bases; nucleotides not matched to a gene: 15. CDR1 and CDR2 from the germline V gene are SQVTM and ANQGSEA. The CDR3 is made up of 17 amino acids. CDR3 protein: CSVLIWGQSQNTGELFF. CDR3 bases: TGCAGCGTCCTCATCTGGGGACAGTCACAAAACACCGGGGAGCTGTTTTTT.